This T cell receptor (beta chain) emerged from a study of preoperative IRX-2 immunotherapy in early breast cancer. The V gene's germline CDR1 is SEHNR and CDR2 FQNEAQ (reference sequence). This CDR3 comprises 14 residues. V dropped 5 bases and J dropped 1; count of bases not matched to a gene: 2. Treatment noted: preoperative locoregional IRX-2 cytokine immunotherapy. Preoperative locoregional IRX-2 cytokine immunotherapy was tested in the phase Ib source study. Profiled with immunoSEQ multiplex PCR; TCRdb holds only in-frame clones, not every one. Among more than 20,000 clones, roughly 90% were seen once, and the ten largest hold around 27%.

The chain carries TRBV7-9 and TRBJ1-1, with 9 bases aligning to TRBD1. The receptor's source is a human donor with breast cancer. This sample comprised tumor tissue, obtained after IRX-2 immunotherapy. CDR3 DNA sequence: TGTGCCAGCAGCAAGACAGGGGGGAACACTGAAGCTTTCTTT. As protein: CASSKTGGNTEAFF.